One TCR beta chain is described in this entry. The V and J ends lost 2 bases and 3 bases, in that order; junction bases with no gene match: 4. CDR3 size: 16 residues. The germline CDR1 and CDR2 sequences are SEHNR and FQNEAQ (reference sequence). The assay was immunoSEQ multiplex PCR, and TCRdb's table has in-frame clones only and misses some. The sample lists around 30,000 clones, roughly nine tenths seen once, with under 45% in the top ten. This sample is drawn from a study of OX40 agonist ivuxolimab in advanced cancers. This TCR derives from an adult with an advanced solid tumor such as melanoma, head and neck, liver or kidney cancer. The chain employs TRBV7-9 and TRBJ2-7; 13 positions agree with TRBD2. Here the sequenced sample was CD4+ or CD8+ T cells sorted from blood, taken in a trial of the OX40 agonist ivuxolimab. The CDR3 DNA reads TGTGCCAGCAGCTTAACTAGCGGGAGGGGCGGCTACGAGCAGTACTTC. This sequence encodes CASSLTSGRGGYEQYF.